The present T cell receptor beta chain was sequenced within a study of T cells in Graves' hyperthyroidism and ophthalmopathy. Germline CDR1 reads SGHVS; CDR2 reads FQNEAQ. Losses at the gene ends were 7 bases for V and 2 bases for J; bases not matched to a gene: 10. This CDR3 spans 18 amino acids. This clonotype has ten or more counts. TCR beta CDR3 regions were amplified from RNA transcripts. The HTBI primer set served for first-round RT-PCR of the TCR CDR3. One entry per CDR3 protein results from TCRdb running MiXCR on the multiplex PCR reads. The data contain about 740,000 distinct CDR3 sequences, 12% to 15% of them singletons. Graves' hyperthyroidism without ophthalmopathy progression within 18 months was termed stable.

This TCR derives from a woman aged 18-29 years with Graves' hyperthyroidism. Material for sequencing was blood. The rearrangement links TRBV7-8 to TRBJ2-1; TRBD2 agrees at 14 bases. CDR3 sequence reads: CASTLRLAGGLTYNEQFF. For the CDR3, the DNA is TGTGCCAGCACTCTCCGACTAGCGGGAGGGTTAACCTACAATGAGCAGTTCTTC.